The clone carrying this T cell receptor (beta chain) was observed many times. Its specificity is not known. This sample is drawn from a study of glioma-infiltrating T cells. Amplification of TCR alpha and beta CDR3 regions from RNA used iRepertoire nested multiplex PCR. Tissue mRNA or PBMC total RNA, roughly 100-400 ng, went into one-step reverse transcription and amplification. One entry per CDR3 protein results from TCRdb running MiXCR on the multiplex PCR reads. Here the sample spans some 90,000 distinct CDR3 sequences, roughly 40% being singletons. Overall study findings and caveats: Very few CDR3 sequences were shared between tissue and blood. Gliomas, especially low-grade, showed above-expected tissue-blood divergence; non-neoplastic patients showed below.

V lost 0 bases to trimming and J lost 5 bases, with 13 bases between them. CDR1 and CDR2 from the germline V gene are LGHNA and YNFKEQ. This CDR3 comprises 16 residues. This TCR was recovered from a human donor with low-grade glioma or glioblastoma, undergoing nonglioma brain surgery, or in good health (not recorded which). The source material was glioma tissue, nonneoplastic brain tissue, or PBMCs (not recorded which). The chain uses TRBV4-2 and TRBJ1-4, with D perhaps matching TRBD1 (5 bases). In DNA, the CDR3 is TGTGCCAGCAGCCAAGATACCGGCAGGGCAAATGAAAAACTGTTTTTT. Its translation: CASSQDTGRANEKLFF.